The entry below gives a single T cell receptor (beta chain) sequence along with its context. The data stem from a study of blood T cell repertoires in COVID-19. The length of the CDR3 is 14 residues. Germline V gene lookup returns CDR1 SGHVS and CDR2 FNYEAQ. Deletions cut 0 bases from V and 1 base from J, with 6 bases between. Here immunoSEQ multiplex PCR was the method, and the copy in TCRdb shows in-frame clones only, minus some. The data show tens of thousands of clones, roughly 80% seen once. The TCR sequence derives from a man aged 70 or older with COVID-19, enrolled during active disease. Input material: peripheral blood. The chain is built from TRBV7-6 and TRBJ1-1; D gene uncertain. The CDR3 reads CASSLAGTNTEAFF. The DNA of the CDR3 is TGTGCCAGCAGCTTAGCGGGCACGAACACTGAAGCTTTCTTT.